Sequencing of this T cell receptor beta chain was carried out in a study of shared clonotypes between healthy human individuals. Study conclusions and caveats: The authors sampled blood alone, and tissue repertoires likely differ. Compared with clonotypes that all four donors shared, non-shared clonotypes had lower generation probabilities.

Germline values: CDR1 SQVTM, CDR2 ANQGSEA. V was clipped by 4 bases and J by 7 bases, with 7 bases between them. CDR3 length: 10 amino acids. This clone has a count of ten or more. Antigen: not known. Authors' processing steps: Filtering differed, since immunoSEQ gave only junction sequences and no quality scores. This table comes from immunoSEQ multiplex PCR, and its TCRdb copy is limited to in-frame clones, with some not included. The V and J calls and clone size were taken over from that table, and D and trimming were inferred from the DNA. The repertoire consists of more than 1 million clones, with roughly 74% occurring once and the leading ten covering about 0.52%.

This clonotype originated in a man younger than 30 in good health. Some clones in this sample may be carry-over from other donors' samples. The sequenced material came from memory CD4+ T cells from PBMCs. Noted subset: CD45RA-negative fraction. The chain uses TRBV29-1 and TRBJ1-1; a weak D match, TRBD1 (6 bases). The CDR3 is CSVAGVEAFF. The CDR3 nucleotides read TGCAGCGTTGCAGGGGTTGAAGCTTTCTTT.